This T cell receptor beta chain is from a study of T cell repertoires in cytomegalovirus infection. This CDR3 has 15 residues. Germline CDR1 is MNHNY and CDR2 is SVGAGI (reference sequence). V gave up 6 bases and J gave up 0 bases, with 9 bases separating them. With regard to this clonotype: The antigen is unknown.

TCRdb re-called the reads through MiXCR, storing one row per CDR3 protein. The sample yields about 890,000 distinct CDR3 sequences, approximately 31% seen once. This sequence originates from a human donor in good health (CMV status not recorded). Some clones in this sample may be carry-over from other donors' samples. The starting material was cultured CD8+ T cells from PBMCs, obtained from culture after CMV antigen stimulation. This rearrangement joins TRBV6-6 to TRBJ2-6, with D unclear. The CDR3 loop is CASRADPSGANVLTF. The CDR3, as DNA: TGTGCCAGCAGGGCAGACCCCTCTGGGGCCAACGTCCTGACTTTC.